These 15 T cell receptor beta chains came from one sample sequenced in a study of T cell responses to AZD1222 COVID-19 vaccine. The method was immunoSEQ multiplex PCR; TCRdb's version includes in-frame clones alone and lacks a portion of them. The sample lists 110,000 to 150,000 clones; approximately 83% were seen once. The specimen was peripheral blood, collected on day 0 of AZD1222 vaccination. The receptors come from an adult in good health.

The CDR3: CASSWRLADAYNEQFF. For the CDR3, the DNA is TGTGCCAGCAGCTGGCGACTAGCGGATGCCTACAATGAGCAGTTCTTC. The chain uses TRBV2 and TRBJ2-1, with 9 bases fitting TRBD2. There are 16 residues in the CDR3. Germline CDR1 reads SNHLY; CDR2 reads FYNNEI. Trimming removed 6 bases from V and 2 bases from J; junction bases left unmatched: 8.

V and J are TRBV19 and TRBJ1-1, with TRBD1 as a possible D gene (5 bases). Germline V gene sequence: CDR1 LNHDA, CDR2 SQIVND (reference sequence). V dropped 4 bases and J dropped 8 bases, with 14 bases sitting between them. The CDR3 sequence is 13 residues long. This CDR3 reads CASSTSLRGEAFF. The DNA of the CDR3 is TGTGCCAGTAGTACCAGCCTTAGGGGCGAAGCTTTCTTT.

The genes are TRBV2 and TRBJ1-3; TRBD1 agrees at 7 bases. CDR3 length equals 14 residues. Germline V lookup: CDR1 SNHLY, CDR2 FYNNEI. The junction had 8 bases not matched to a gene; V was cut back by 8 bases and J by 4 bases. CDR3: CASYFDRAGNTIYF. Here the CDR3 DNA reads TGTGCCAGCTACTTCGACAGGGCCGGAAACACCATATATTTT.

The chain employs TRBV6-5 and TRBJ1-2; D not certain. The CDR3 consists of 15 residues. Germline V gene sequence: CDR1 MNHEY, CDR2 SVGAGI. V shed 0 bases and J shed 4 bases, with 12 bases lying between them. This chain's CDR3 is CASSYSLTASYGYTF. CDR3 bases: TGTGCCAGCAGTTACTCTCTGACCGCTTCCTATGGCTACACCTTC.

V and J are TRBV6-5 and TRBJ1-5, with D unresolved. This CDR3 has 13 residues. V lost 4 bases, J lost 4 bases, and 8 bases lay in between. Germline assignment: CDR1 MNHEY and CDR2 SVGAGI. This chain's CDR3 is CASSLVGNQPQHF. DNA of the CDR3: TGTGCCAGCAGTTTAGTCGGAAATCAGCCCCAGCATTTT.

The chain couples TRBV7-6 to TRBJ2-7; 9 bases map to TRBD2. The CDR3 spans 15 residues. The germline CDR1 and CDR2 sequences are SGHVS and FNYEAQ. With 5 bases clipped from V and 3 bases from J, the junction kept 8 bases outside the gene matches. The CDR3 coding sequence is TGTGCCAGCAGCGCCATAGCGGGAGTGGGCTACGAGCAGTACTTC. Residues: CASSAIAGVGYEQYF.

This clone was detected once. The rearrangement links TRBV5-1 to TRBJ2-5; 7 positions match TRBD2. The CDR3 consists of 14 residues. V was clipped by 0 bases and J by 3 bases; unmatched bases: 2. The germline CDR1 and CDR2 sequences are SGHRS and YFSETQ. CDR3: CASSLVGGEETQYF. The CDR3 DNA is TGCGCCAGCAGCTTGGTGGGAGGGGAAGAGACCCAGTACTTC.

The V call is TRBV10-3, the J call TRBJ1-1; 9 bases are a match to TRBD1. The CDR3 is 17 amino acids. The germline gives CDR1 ENHRY, CDR2 SYGVKD. Germline trimming cut 7 bases from V and 1 base from J; bases unmatched to any gene: 13. DNA of the CDR3: TGTGCCATCAACGGGGGACAGGGAGGAGTTGGGAACACTGAAGCTTTCTTT. Encoded protein: CAINGGQGGVGNTEAFF.

This chain connects TRBV10-1 to TRBJ1-4; D call uncertain. V was trimmed by 2 bases and J by 4 bases, leaving 8 bases between them. This CDR3 has 14 residues. Germline CDR1 WNHNN, CDR2 SYGVQD (reference sequence). The CDR3 sequence: CASSEETDNEKLFF. CDR3 sequence (DNA): TGCGCCAGCAGTGAGGAGACGGATAATGAAAAACTGTTTTTT.

This CDR3 reads CASSLWGGYRDDIQYF. In DNA form, the CDR3 reads TGTGCCAGCAGCTTATGGGGGGGTTACAGGGATGACATTCAGTACTTC. The chain has TRBV7-8 and TRBJ2-4; D might be TRBD2 (7 bases). The CDR3 has 16 residues. V lost 2 bases to trimming and J lost 8 bases, with 19 bases between them. Germline-derived CDR1 and CDR2 are SGHVS and FQNEAQ.

The J gene is TRBJ1-2, the V gene TRBV5-1, with D possibly TRBD1 on 6 matching bases. Germline-derived CDR1 and CDR2 are SGHRS and YFSETQ. There are 14 residues in the CDR3. Trimming left V 0 bases short and J 4 bases short, with 10 bases between. CDR3: CASSLDREGYGYTF. CDR3 DNA sequence: TGCGCCAGCAGCTTGGACAGGGAGGGCTATGGCTACACCTTC.

This chain uses TRBV12-3 or TRBV12-4 with TRBJ2-1; the D is unclear. V lost 5 bases to trimming and J lost 7 bases, with 6 bases between them. The CDR3 totals 11 residues. The CDR3 spells CASSNANEQFF. In DNA form, the CDR3 reads TGTGCCAGCAGTAATGCTAATGAGCAGTTCTTC.

This clone was found a few times. This CDR3 reads CASTDLQGLGGYTF. CDR3 in DNA: TGTGCCAGCACCGATTTACAGGGTCTAGGTGGCTACACCTTC. The V call is TRBV6-5, the J call TRBJ1-2; perhaps TRBD1 as D (6 bases). This CDR3 has 14 amino acids. The V end was cut by 7 bases, the J end by 7 bases, with 19 bases between. From germline, CDR1 is MNHEY and CDR2 SVGAGI.

The chain joins TRBV11-2 to TRBJ2-7, with TRBD1 identical over 8 bases. Losses at the gene ends were 1 base for V and 2 bases for J; bases not matched to a gene: 4. The CDR3 consists of 15 residues. CDR1 and CDR2 (germline): SGHAT, FQNNGV. The CDR3 reads CASSLGQGSPYEQYF. The DNA for the CDR3 is TGTGCCAGCAGCTTAGGACAGGGGAGTCCCTACGAGCAGTACTTC.

J is TRBJ2-3 and V is TRBV12-3 or TRBV12-4; D gene unclear. The CDR3 consists of 12 residues. V gave up 5 bases and J gave up 5 bases, with 8 bases separating them. CDR3 bases: TGTGCCAGCAGTGTAGAGGTAGATACGCAGTATTTT. Translation: CASSVEVDTQYF.